This T cell receptor beta chain stems from a study of blood T cell repertoires in COVID-19. Study-level background: COVID-19 samples from acute and convalescent phases originated in the United States, Italy and Spain. From T cells, B-cell-depleted T cells, or PBMCs came the material, which was cDNA or gDNA.

This clone was detected ten times or more. As processed by the authors: Scientists estimated how many nucleated cells there were by amplifying reference gene primers. The table came from immunoSEQ multiplex PCR; TCRdb's copy has only in-frame clones and leaves some out. V, J and clone size were drawn from that table, and D and trimming were deduced from the DNA. The sample lists about 98,000 clones; 84% were seen once. The clonotype was recovered from a man aged 40-49 years with active or convalescent COVID-19. The sequencing sample was made of peripheral blood.

DNA of the CDR3: TGTGCCAGCAGCGTCCGAGGACCCCTCCACTTT. Translated: CASSVRGPLHF. The rearrangement uses TRBV3-1 (or the pseudogene TRBV3-2) and TRBJ1-6; D remains ambiguous. This CDR3 contains 11 residues. V was cut by 5 bases and J by 12 bases, with 8 bases left in between. Germline CDR1 LGHDT, CDR2 YNNKEL (reference sequence).